The rows below give T cell receptor beta chains drawn from one sample of a study of OX40 agonist ivuxolimab in advanced cancers. Clones were read by immunoSEQ multiplex PCR, and TCRdb kept only the in-frame ones, dropping some. The sample lists about 40,000 clones, 82% occurring once. The sample here was CD4+ or CD8+ T cells sorted from blood, taken in a trial of the OX40 agonist ivuxolimab. These receptors originate from an adult with an advanced solid tumor such as melanoma, head and neck, liver or kidney cancer. Both conserved end residues are part of each CDR3. Fields, in order: J gene, V gene, D gene, clone size, CDR3 DNA, CDR3 protein. D genes are given only for firm matches. A row's size may be missing; if present it is once, few, many or a size class.

J gene: TRBJ1-2; V gene: TRBV7-9; D gene: TRBD1; clone size: once; CDR3 DNA: TGTGCCAGCAGCCCACGAGGGGGGACAGTATTGGGTTCCCACTTCTTC; CDR3 protein: CASSPRGGTVLGSHFF
J gene: TRBJ1-1; V gene: TRBV6-5; D gene: TRBD1; clone size: .; CDR3 DNA: TGTGCCAGCAGTCCTCAGGGGGCGCAGGCTGAAGCTTTCTTT; CDR3 protein: CASSPQGAQAEAFF
J gene: TRBJ2-4; V gene: TRBV10-3; D gene: .; clone size: .; CDR3 DNA: TGTGCCATCAGTGAAGCCAGCCAACTAGCCAAAAACATTCAGTACTTC; CDR3 protein: CAISEASQLAKNIQYF
J gene: TRBJ2-3; V gene: TRBV4-1; D gene: TRBD2; clone size: .; CDR3 DNA: TGCGCCAGCAGCCAAGCGGGGGGGCAGGGAGATACGCAGTATTTT; CDR3 protein: CASSQAGGQGDTQYF
J gene: TRBJ2-5; V gene: TRBV11-3; D gene: .; clone size: .; CDR3 DNA: TGTGCCAGCAGCCCCGCTGGGAGCGAGACCCAGTACTTC; CDR3 protein: CASSPAGSETQYF
J gene: TRBJ2-7; V gene: TRBV6-5; D gene: .; clone size: .; CDR3 DNA: TGTGCCAGCAGCTTCCGAGACAGTCCCACGAACGAGCAGTACTTC; CDR3 protein: CASSFRDSPTNEQYF
J gene: TRBJ1-1; V gene: TRBV6-5; D gene: .; clone size: .; CDR3 DNA: TGTGCCAGCAGCGTCTCTGGGAGCACTGAAGCTTTCTTT; CDR3 protein: CASSVSGSTEAFF
J gene: TRBJ1-1; V gene: TRBV7-6; D gene: .; clone size: .; CDR3 DNA: TGTGCCAGCAGCACGGACACGAACACTGAAGCTTTCTTT; CDR3 protein: CASSTDTNTEAFF
J gene: TRBJ2-7; V gene: TRBV5-8; D gene: .; clone size: once; CDR3 DNA: TGTGCCAGCACCCAAACCCGGTACGAGCAGTACTTC; CDR3 protein: CASTQTRYEQYF
J gene: TRBJ2-1; V gene: TRBV28; D gene: TRBD2; clone size: .; CDR3 DNA: TGTGCCAGCAGTGCGCTAGCGGGATGGTACAATGAGCAGTTCTTC; CDR3 protein: CASSALAGWYNEQFF
J gene: TRBJ2-3; V gene: TRBV7-8; D gene: .; clone size: .; CDR3 DNA: TGTGCCAGCAGTAAAATCACTAGAGATACGCAGTATTTT; CDR3 protein: CASSKITRDTQYF
J gene: TRBJ1-5; V gene: TRBV19; D gene: .; clone size: few; CDR3 DNA: TGTGCCAGTAGTACATCTGCGACAGTCAGCAATCAGCCCCAGCATTTT; CDR3 protein: CASSTSATVSNQPQHF
J gene: TRBJ2-1; V gene: TRBV2; D gene: .; clone size: .; CDR3 DNA: TGTGCCAGCAGTGTAAAACCCACTGAGCAGTTCTTC; CDR3 protein: CASSVKPTEQFF
J gene: TRBJ2-3; V gene: TRBV7-9; D gene: .; clone size: .; CDR3 DNA: TGTGCCAGCAGCCCCCGGGGAGCTAGCACAGATACGCAGTATTTT; CDR3 protein: CASSPRGASTDTQYF
J gene: TRBJ1-3; V gene: TRBV6-5; D gene: .; clone size: .; CDR3 DNA: TGTGCCAGCAGTTATCGGGACTCTGGAAACACCATATATTTT; CDR3 protein: CASSYRDSGNTIYF
J gene: TRBJ2-2; V gene: TRBV7-9; D gene: TRBD1; clone size: .; CDR3 DNA: TGTGCCAGCAGCCCCGGGACAGGGGGCTTCTTCGGGGAGCTGTTTTTT; CDR3 protein: CASSPGTGGFFGELFF
J gene: TRBJ2-6; V gene: TRBV29-1; D gene: .; clone size: .; CDR3 DNA: TGCAGCGTTGTGAGTGGTGTCCTCTCGAGCTCTGGGGCCAACGTCCTGACTTTC; CDR3 protein: CSVVSGVLSSSGANVLTF
J gene: TRBJ2-2; V gene: TRBV2; D gene: .; clone size: .; CDR3 DNA: TGTGCCAGCAGTTCCAGGGTGAACACCGGGGAGCTGTTTTTT; CDR3 protein: CASSSRVNTGELFF
J gene: TRBJ2-5; V gene: TRBV14; D gene: .; clone size: .; CDR3 DNA: TGTGCCAGCAGCGGAACTCAGGGAGGCTGGGAGACCCAGTACTTC; CDR3 protein: CASSGTQGGWETQYF
J gene: TRBJ2-3; V gene: TRBV11-3; D gene: TRBD1; clone size: few; CDR3 DNA: TGTGCCAGCAGCCCGGGACAGGGATTCACAGATACGCAGTATTTT; CDR3 protein: CASSPGQGFTDTQYF
J gene: TRBJ2-7; V gene: TRBV18; D gene: TRBD1; clone size: once; CDR3 DNA: TGTGCCAGCTCACTGTACCGGGACAGAGCTTCCTACGAGCAGTACTTC; CDR3 protein: CASSLYRDRASYEQYF
J gene: TRBJ2-2; V gene: TRBV7-9; D gene: TRBD2; clone size: once; CDR3 DNA: TGTGCCAGCAGCTTAGAGTCGAGGGGGGCGGGGGGCCGGACCGGGGAGCTGTTTTTT; CDR3 protein: CASSLESRGAGGRTGELFF
J gene: TRBJ2-1; V gene: TRBV7-9; D gene: .; clone size: .; CDR3 DNA: TGTGCCAGCAGCTTATGGACTGGAGAAGAGCAGTTCTTC; CDR3 protein: CASSLWTGEEQFF
J gene: TRBJ1-1; V gene: TRBV7-2; D gene: TRBD1; clone size: .; CDR3 DNA: TGTGCCAGCAGCTTTACGACAGGGCGTGGGACTGAAGCTTTCTTT; CDR3 protein: CASSFTTGRGTEAFF
J gene: TRBJ2-2; V gene: TRBV7-9; D gene: .; clone size: .; CDR3 DNA: TGTGCCAGCAGCCCCCCTCCGGACACCGGGGAGCTGTTTTTT; CDR3 protein: CASSPPPDTGELFF
J gene: TRBJ2-3; V gene: TRBV18; D gene: .; clone size: .; CDR3 DNA: TGTGCCAGCTCACCACCGAGCAACAGATACCGCACAGATACGCAGTATTTT; CDR3 protein: CASSPPSNRYRTDTQYF
J gene: TRBJ1-5; V gene: TRBV5-1; D gene: .; clone size: .; CDR3 DNA: TGCGCCAGCAGCTGGGGGACTAATCAGCCCCAGCATTTT; CDR3 protein: CASSWGTNQPQHF
J gene: TRBJ1-4; V gene: TRBV5-1; D gene: TRBD1; clone size: .; CDR3 DNA: TGCGCCAGCAGCTTTGGACAGGATAATGAAAAACTGTTTTTT; CDR3 protein: CASSFGQDNEKLFF
J gene: TRBJ1-4; V gene: TRBV23-1; D gene: .; clone size: .; CDR3 DNA: TGCGCCAGCAGTCAATCCCTGGGATGGAGAGAAAAACTGTTTTTT; CDR3 protein: CASSQSLGWREKLFF
J gene: TRBJ2-7; V gene: TRBV5-6; D gene: TRBD2; clone size: .; CDR3 DNA: TGTGCCAGCAGCTATGGGGGGGACTACGAGCAGTACTTC; CDR3 protein: CASSYGGDYEQYF
J gene: TRBJ2-7; V gene: TRBV27; D gene: .; clone size: few; CDR3 DNA: TGTGCCAGCAGGCTCCGGGACGGCCACTACGAGCAGTACTTC; CDR3 protein: CASRLRDGHYEQYF
J gene: TRBJ2-2; V gene: TRBV4-3; D gene: .; clone size: few; CDR3 DNA: TGCGCCAGCAGCCGACATATTAACACCGGGGAGCTGTTTTTT; CDR3 protein: CASSRHINTGELFF
J gene: TRBJ1-3; V gene: TRBV5-5; D gene: .; clone size: .; CDR3 DNA: TGTGCCAGCAGCTATGGAGGGGGCTCTGGAAACACCATATATTTT; CDR3 protein: CASSYGGGSGNTIYF
J gene: TRBJ2-3; V gene: TRBV2; D gene: .; clone size: .; CDR3 DNA: TGTGCCAGCAGTGAGGGCGCCATTAGCACAGATACGCAGTATTTT; CDR3 protein: CASSEGAISTDTQYF
J gene: TRBJ2-3; V gene: TRBV27; D gene: .; clone size: .; CDR3 DNA: TGTGCCAGCAGTTTAATAGAAAACACAGATACGCAGTATTTT; CDR3 protein: CASSLIENTDTQYF
J gene: TRBJ1-1; V gene: TRBV19; D gene: .; clone size: .; CDR3 DNA: TGTGCCAGTAGTATTTGGTCCTCGGACACTGAAGCTTTCTTT; CDR3 protein: CASSIWSSDTEAFF
J gene: TRBJ1-4; V gene: TRBV27; D gene: TRBD1; clone size: .; CDR3 DNA: TGTGCCAGCAAGGGACAGCTTAATGAAAAACTGTTTTTT; CDR3 protein: CASKGQLNEKLFF
J gene: TRBJ2-3; V gene: TRBV27; D gene: .; clone size: once; CDR3 DNA: TGTGCCAGCAGTTTTATGGTCCGACAGCCGTCCGGCCCTAGCACAGATACGCAGTATTTT; CDR3 protein: CASSFMVRQPSGPSTDTQYF
J gene: TRBJ2-2; V gene: TRBV13; D gene: TRBD2; clone size: few; CDR3 DNA: TGTGCCAGCAGCTTAGGCCGGGACTATAACACCGGGGAGCTGTTTTTT; CDR3 protein: CASSLGRDYNTGELFF
J gene: TRBJ2-3; V gene: TRBV9; D gene: TRBD2; clone size: .; CDR3 DNA: TGTGCCAGCAGCGTAGTGGCTAGCGGGGACCTCGGCACAGATACGCAGTATTTT; CDR3 protein: CASSVVASGDLGTDTQYF
J gene: TRBJ1-2; V gene: TRBV28; D gene: TRBD1; clone size: once; CDR3 DNA: TGTGCCAGCAGTTTTTCCGGGACAGGAAGTGGCTACACCTTC; CDR3 protein: CASSFSGTGSGYTF
J gene: TRBJ2-2; V gene: TRBV25-1; D gene: TRBD1; clone size: .; CDR3 DNA: TGTGCCAGCAGTGAAATGGCGACAGGGCGCGGGGAGCTGTTTTTT; CDR3 protein: CASSEMATGRGELFF
J gene: TRBJ2-1; V gene: TRBV28; D gene: TRBD2; clone size: .; CDR3 DNA: TGTGCCAGCAGTTCCTCTCCGGGACTAGTCAATGAGCAGTTCTTC; CDR3 protein: CASSSSPGLVNEQFF
J gene: TRBJ2-3; V gene: TRBV11-2; D gene: .; clone size: once; CDR3 DNA: TGTGCCAGCAGCTTAGGGACGGGCACAGATACGCAGTATTTT; CDR3 protein: CASSLGTGTDTQYF
J gene: TRBJ2-4; V gene: TRBV11-2; D gene: TRBD2; clone size: .; CDR3 DNA: TGTGCCAGCAGCTTGATCAGCGGGGGATGGAACATTCAGTACTTC; CDR3 protein: CASSLISGGWNIQYF
J gene: TRBJ2-2; V gene: TRBV4-1; D gene: .; clone size: .; CDR3 DNA: TGCGCCAGCAGCCAGACGGGGCTAATAACCGGGGAGCTGTTTTTT; CDR3 protein: CASSQTGLITGELFF
J gene: TRBJ2-1; V gene: TRBV11-1; D gene: .; clone size: .; CDR3 DNA: TGTGCCAGCAGCTTGGCTCTGGGCAGCTACAATGAGCAGTTCTTC; CDR3 protein: CASSLALGSYNEQFF
J gene: TRBJ1-5; V gene: TRBV5-1; D gene: .; clone size: .; CDR3 DNA: TGCGCCAGCAGCTTGAACAGCCTCAATCAGCCCCAGCATTTT; CDR3 protein: CASSLNSLNQPQHF